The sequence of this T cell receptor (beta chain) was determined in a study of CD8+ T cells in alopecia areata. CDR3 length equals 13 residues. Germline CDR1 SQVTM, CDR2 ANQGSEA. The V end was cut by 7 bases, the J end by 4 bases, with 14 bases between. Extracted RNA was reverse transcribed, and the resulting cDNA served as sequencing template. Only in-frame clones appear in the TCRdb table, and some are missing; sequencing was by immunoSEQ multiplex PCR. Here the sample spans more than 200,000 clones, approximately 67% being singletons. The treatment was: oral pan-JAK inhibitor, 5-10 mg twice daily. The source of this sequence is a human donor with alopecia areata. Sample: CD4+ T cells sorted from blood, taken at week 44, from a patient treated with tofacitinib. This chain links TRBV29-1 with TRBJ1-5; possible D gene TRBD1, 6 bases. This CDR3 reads CSDRTEQNQPQHF. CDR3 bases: TGCAGCGACCGGACAGAACAAAATCAGCCCCAGCATTTT. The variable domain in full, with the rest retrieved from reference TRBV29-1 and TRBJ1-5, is SAVISQKPSRDICQRGTSLTIQCQVDSQVTMMFWYRQQPGQSLTLIATANQGSEATYESGFVIDKFPISRPNLTFSTLTVSNMSPEDSSIYLCSDRTEQNQPQHFGDGTRLSIL.